This is a list of T cell receptor beta chains from one sample in a study of cytomegalovirus exposure and HLA in healthy donors. The data were produced by immunoSEQ multiplex PCR, yet TCRdb's version contains in-frame clones alone and is incomplete. The sample holds roughly 120,000 clones, 75% to 85% seen once. Sequencing was done on a sample of PBMCs. Receptors were obtained from a man aged 18 to 29 in good health and CMV-seronegative. Each CDR3 is given with its conserved first and last residue. A D gene is named only where the DNA matches it firmly. Part of the rows lack a size; the others show once, few, many or a class for expanded clones.

j_gene | abundance | v_gene | d_gene | CDR3nt | CDR3aa
TRBJ2-3 | few | TRBV7-9 | NA | TGTTCCAGCAGCTTAAACACCCGTTGGCCCCTCAGCACAGATACGCAGTATTTT | CSSSLNTRWPLSTDTQYF
TRBJ2-2 | NA | TRBV29-1 | NA | TGCAGCGTTGAAGTAGGAGGGAGGACGGCCGGGGAGCTGTTTTTT | CSVEVGGRTAGELFF
TRBJ2-1 | NA | TRBV5-4 | NA | TGTGCCAGCAGCTCCTGGCACTTGGCCGAGGATAGCTCCTACAATGAGCAGTTCTTC | CASSSWHLAEDSSYNEQFF
TRBJ1-2 | NA | TRBV30 | NA | TGTGCCTGGAGTAGTGCTGGAGTCGATGGAAACTATGGCTACACCTTC | CAWSSAGVDGNYGYTF
TRBJ1-1 | NA | TRBV28 | NA | TGTGCCAGCATCAAAGTACAGGGAGGGGGGACTGAAGCTTTCTTT | CASIKVQGGGTEAFF
TRBJ1-3 | NA | TRBV6-6 | NA | TGTGCCAGCAGTTATCAGGAGGGAACGGGAAACACCATATATTTT | CASSYQEGTGNTIYF
TRBJ2-4 | NA | TRBV7-9 | NA | TGTGCCAGCAGGGAAGAGGGCCGTGGGGACATTCAGTACTTC | CASREEGRGDIQYF
TRBJ1-2 | NA | TRBV14 | TRBD1 | TGTGCCAGCAGCCTGACGCACGACAGGGAGCAGGCTAACTATGGCTACACCTTC | CASSLTHDREQANYGYTF
TRBJ2-7 | few | TRBV7-9 | TRBD1 | TGTGCCAGCAGCTTAGACAGGACCCGGGACAGGGAGACGAACGAGCAGTACTTC | CASSLDRTRDRETNEQYF
TRBJ2-3 | NA | TRBV7-9 | TRBD2 | TGTGCCAGCAGCTTTACTCCGACTAGCGGTGGCACAGATACGCAGTATTTT | CASSFTPTSGGTDTQYF
TRBJ1-1 | NA | TRBV7-6 | TRBD1 | TGTGCCAGCAGCTTTTTACCGGGACAGATGAACACTGAAGCTTTCTTT | CASSFLPGQMNTEAFF
TRBJ1-6 | once | TRBV19 | NA | TGTGCCAGTAGCCACCGGGAGGGCTTTTCCTATAATTCACCCCTCCACTTT | CASSHREGFSYNSPLHF
TRBJ2-1 | few | TRBV2 | TRBD2 | TGTGCCAGCAGTGCCCGACTAGCGGGAGATTTCTACAATGAGCAGTTCTTC | CASSARLAGDFYNEQFF
TRBJ2-1 | NA | TRBV11-2 | NA | TGTGCCAGCAGCTTAGGAAGGGGGACGGAGAATGAGCAGTTCTTC | CASSLGRGTENEQFF
TRBJ2-7 | NA | TRBV5-6 | NA | TGTGCCAGCAGCTTGGGGTTGCTTTCCTACGAGCAGTACTTC | CASSLGLLSYEQYF
TRBJ1-1 | NA | TRBV7-9 | TRBD1 | TGTGCCAGCAGCTTAGGTAGGACAGGGGACACTGAAGCTTTCTTT | CASSLGRTGDTEAFF
TRBJ1-1 | NA | TRBV30 | TRBD1 | TGTGCCTGGAGACCCAGACAGGGGTTGTACACTGAAGCTTTCTTT | CAWRPRQGLYTEAFF
TRBJ2-1 | once | TRBV5-4 | TRBD2 | TGTGCCAGCAGCTTGGGTGGGAGGGCCGGCTACAATGAGCAGTTCTTC | CASSLGGRAGYNEQFF
TRBJ1-3 | NA | TRBV15 | NA | TGTGCCACCAGCAGAGTCGGGGGATTGAGGGGAAACACCATATATTTT | CATSRVGGLRGNTIYF
TRBJ2-1 | once | TRBV6-5 | TRBD2 | TGTGCCAGCAGGGACTTTAGCGGGAGGGTTAATGAGCAGTTCTTC | CASRDFSGRVNEQFF
TRBJ2-1 | NA | TRBV5-1 | TRBD2 | TGCGCCAGCAGCTTTGGGCGGGAGCTCTACAATGAGCAGTTCTTC | CASSFGRELYNEQFF
TRBJ2-2 | NA | TRBV4-1 | NA | TGCGCCAGCAGCCAAGGGCCTAGTGTGGGCACCGGGGAGCTGTTTTTT | CASSQGPSVGTGELFF
TRBJ2-7 | once | TRBV6-5 | NA | TGTGCCAGCAGTGAGGAGGCTTACTACGAGCAGTACTTC | CASSEEAYYEQYF
TRBJ1-3 | NA | TRBV11-1 | NA | TGTGCCAGCAGCAATCGGTACCAGGGCTACACCATATATTTT | CASSNRYQGYTIYF
TRBJ2-7 | NA | TRBV27 | NA | TGTGCCAGCAGTATTATTAGTGGCGAGCAGTACTTC | CASSIISGEQYF
TRBJ2-1 | NA | TRBV5-4 | TRBD2 | TGTGCCAGCAGCAAGACTAGCGGCCACAATGAGCAGTTCTTC | CASSKTSGHNEQFF
TRBJ1-2 | NA | TRBV18 | NA | TGTGCCAGCTCACCCGAGATGGATGGCTACACCTTC | CASSPEMDGYTF
TRBJ1-2 | NA | TRBV29-1 | NA | TGCAGCGTTGGTATCCGCGGGTATGGCTACACCTTC | CSVGIRGYGYTF
TRBJ1-5 | NA | TRBV6-6 | TRBD1 | TGTGCCAGCAGCCAGACAGGGGGCGCATATCAGCCCCAGCATTTT | CASSQTGGAYQPQHF
TRBJ1-6 | NA | TRBV19 | NA | TGTGCCAGTAGTGTACAGAATTCACCCCTCCACTTT | CASSVQNSPLHF
TRBJ2-1 | few | TRBV6-1 | TRBD2 | TGTGCCAGCAGTGCAACTGGACTAGCGGGATATGAGCAGTTCTTC | CASSATGLAGYEQFF
TRBJ2-7 | NA | TRBV11-1 | NA | TGTGCCAGCAGCTTAGACAGGAGTCCCTCCTACGAGCAGTACTTC | CASSLDRSPSYEQYF
TRBJ2-5 | NA | TRBV5-4 | TRBD2 | TGTGCCAGCAGCTTATTTCAGCGGGAGATGACCCAGTACTTC | CASSLFQREMTQYF
TRBJ2-7 | once | TRBV9 | NA | TGTGCCAGCAGCGTAGAACAGGGCTACGAGCAGTACTTC | CASSVEQGYEQYF
TRBJ2-1 | NA | TRBV19 | TRBD2 | TGTGCCAGTAGTCTTCAGACTAGCGGGAGGCGGGGCGCGCAGTTCTTC | CASSLQTSGRRGAQFF
TRBJ1-1 | few | TRBV6-5 | NA | TGTGCCAGCAGTTACTCGTGGAGGAGGCACACTGAAGCTTTCTTT | CASSYSWRRHTEAFF
TRBJ2-3 | NA | TRBV27 | NA | TGTGCCAGCAGTATTGGACAGAAACCTAGCACAGATACGCAGTATTTT | CASSIGQKPSTDTQYF
TRBJ2-4 | few | TRBV2 | NA | TGTGCCAGCAGTGAGAGAGTTAGCGGCCCCCAAAACATTCAGTACTTC | CASSERVSGPQNIQYF
TRBJ1-2 | few | TRBV6-5 | TRBD1 | TGTGCCAGCAGTCGACAGGGGAGCTATGGCTACACCTTC | CASSRQGSYGYTF
TRBJ1-6 | NA | TRBV6-4 | TRBD1 | TGTGCCAGCAGCCCAGGGGGCTCCTATAATTCACCCCTCCACTTT | CASSPGGSYNSPLHF
TRBJ2-1 | few | TRBV9 | TRBD1 | TGTGCCAGCACCCTCGGGACAGACTCCTACAATGAGCAGTTCTTC | CASTLGTDSYNEQFF
TRBJ2-3 | NA | TRBV28 | TRBD1 | TGTGCCAGCAGTTTGGGCGACAGGGCTAACACAGATACGCAGTATTTT | CASSLGDRANTDTQYF
TRBJ2-2 | once | TRBV7-9 | NA | TGCGCCAGCAGCTTAGCTCCCGGTAACACCGGGGAGCTGTTTTTT | CASSLAPGNTGELFF
TRBJ2-5 | once | TRBV5-3 | TRBD1 | TGTGCCAGAAGCATGGACAGGAACCAAGAGACCCAGTACTTC | CARSMDRNQETQYF
TRBJ2-7 | NA | TRBV29-1 | TRBD1 | TGCAGCGCAAAAGGATGGACAGGTTCCTACGAGCAGTACTTC | CSAKGWTGSYEQYF
TRBJ2-7 | NA | TRBV19 | NA | TGTGCCAGTAGTTTGAAGCACCCGCGCGAGCAGTACTTC | CASSLKHPREQYF
TRBJ2-2 | few | TRBV7-6 | NA | TGTGCCAGCAGCGATAACTATCAGACGAAGAACACCGGGGAGCTGTTTTTT | CASSDNYQTKNTGELFF
TRBJ2-7 | NA | TRBV14 | NA | TGTGCCAGCAGCCAAGTGAGATACGAGCAGTACTTC | CASSQVRYEQYF
TRBJ2-1 | NA | TRBV7-8 | NA | TGTGCCAGCAGCTTAGAGTCGGGTAGCCTTAGCTCCTACAATGAGCAGTTCTTC | CASSLESGSLSSYNEQFF
TRBJ2-5 | once | TRBV7-3 | TRBD2 | TGTGCCAGCAGCTTTGGCGGGAGACAAGAGACCCAGTACTTC | CASSFGGRQETQYF
TRBJ2-7 | once | TRBV2 | NA | TGTGCGGCGGGGTCGGGGTTGAACTACGAGCAGTACTTC | CAAGSGLNYEQYF
TRBJ2-3 | NA | TRBV9 | TRBD2 | TGTGCCAGCAGCGTAGGAGCTAGCGGGAGAGGAGGCACAGATACGCAGTATTTT | CASSVGASGRGGTDTQYF
TRBJ2-1 | NA | TRBV4-2 | TRBD2 | TGTGCCAGCAGCCCGGAGGTACCCGGGGGGAGATACAATGAGCAGTTCTTC | CASSPEVPGGRYNEQFF
TRBJ2-1 | NA | TRBV5-1 | TRBD2 | TGCGCCAGCAGACTGGGGGGGAACGATATTACCTACAATGAGCAGTTCTTC | CASRLGGNDITYNEQFF
TRBJ1-5 | NA | TRBV6-4 | TRBD1 | TGTGCCAGCAGCCCGACAGGGAATCAGCCCCAGCATTTT | CASSPTGNQPQHF
TRBJ2-5 | NA | TRBV27 | NA | TGTGCCAGCAGTGGGGGGTCCGCGGCCGGGCCCCAAGAGACCCAGTACTTC | CASSGGSAAGPQETQYF
TRBJ2-3 | NA | TRBV7-2 | TRBD2 | TGTGCCAGCACCCCTAGCGGAGACACAGATACGCAGTATTTT | CASTPSGDTDTQYF
TRBJ2-3 | NA | TRBV5-1 | TRBD2 | TGCGCCAGCAGCCAAGGGACTAGCGGGAGTGGCCCAGATACGCAGTATTTT | CASSQGTSGSGPDTQYF
TRBJ2-7 | once | TRBV28 | NA | TGTGCCAGCAGTGGCAGTACCTACGAGCAGTACTTC | CASSGSTYEQYF
TRBJ2-3 | NA | TRBV2 | TRBD2 | TGTGCCAGCAGTGAAGCCCGCCGTGCTAGCGGGAGTCCAGATACGCAGTATTTT | CASSEARRASGSPDTQYF